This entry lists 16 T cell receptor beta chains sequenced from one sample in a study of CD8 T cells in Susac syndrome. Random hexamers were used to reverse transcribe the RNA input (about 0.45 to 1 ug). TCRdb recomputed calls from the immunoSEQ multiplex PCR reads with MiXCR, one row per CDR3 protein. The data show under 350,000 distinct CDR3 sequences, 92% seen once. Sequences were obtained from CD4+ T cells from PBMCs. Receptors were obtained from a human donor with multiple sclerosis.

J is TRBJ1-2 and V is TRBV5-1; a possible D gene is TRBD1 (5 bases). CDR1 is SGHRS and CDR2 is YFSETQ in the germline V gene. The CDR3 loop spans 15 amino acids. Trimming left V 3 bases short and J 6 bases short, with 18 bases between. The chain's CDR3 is CASSSRTSGAHGYTF. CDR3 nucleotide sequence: TGCGCCAGCAGCTCTAGGACCAGTGGGGCCCATGGCTACACCTTC.

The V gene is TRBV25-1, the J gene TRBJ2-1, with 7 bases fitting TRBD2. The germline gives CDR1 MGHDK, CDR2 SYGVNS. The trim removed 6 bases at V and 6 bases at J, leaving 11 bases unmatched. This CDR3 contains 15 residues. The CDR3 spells CASSPLGGSGNEQFF. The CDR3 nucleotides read TGTGCCAGCAGCCCCTTAGGCGGGAGTGGCAATGAGCAGTTCTTC.

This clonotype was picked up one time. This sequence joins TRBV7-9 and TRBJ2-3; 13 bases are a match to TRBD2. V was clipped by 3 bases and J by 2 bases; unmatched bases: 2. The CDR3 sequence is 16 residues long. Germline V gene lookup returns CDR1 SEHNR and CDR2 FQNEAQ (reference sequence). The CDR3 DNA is TGTGCCAGCAGCTTGGGACTAGCGGGGACCACAGATACGCAGTATTTT. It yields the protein CASSLGLAGTTDTQYF.

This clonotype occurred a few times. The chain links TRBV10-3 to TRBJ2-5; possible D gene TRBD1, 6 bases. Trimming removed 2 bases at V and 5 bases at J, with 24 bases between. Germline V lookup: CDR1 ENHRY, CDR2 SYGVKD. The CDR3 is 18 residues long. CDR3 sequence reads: CAISEGQRLNSLRETQYF. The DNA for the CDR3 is TGTGCCATCAGTGAGGGACAGAGACTCAACTCCCTCCGGGAGACCCAGTACTTC.

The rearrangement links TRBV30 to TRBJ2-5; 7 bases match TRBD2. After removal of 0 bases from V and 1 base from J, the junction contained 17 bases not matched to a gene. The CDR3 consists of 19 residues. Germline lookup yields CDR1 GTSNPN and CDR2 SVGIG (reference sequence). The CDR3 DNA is TGTGCCTGGAGTGTAAGATCTGAGCTAGCGGTTACTCTCCAAGAGACCCAGTACTTC. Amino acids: CAWSVRSELAVTLQETQYF.

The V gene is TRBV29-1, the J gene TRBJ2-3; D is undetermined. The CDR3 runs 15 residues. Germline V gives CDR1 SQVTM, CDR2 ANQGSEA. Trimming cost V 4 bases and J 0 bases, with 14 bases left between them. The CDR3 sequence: CSVGRGGVSTDTQYF. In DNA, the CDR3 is TGCAGCGTTGGAAGAGGCGGAGTTAGCACAGATACGCAGTATTTT.

CDR3 amino acids: CASSLGPNTPIFDEQFF. CDR3 coding DNA: TGCGCCAGCAGCTTAGGGCCAAACACCCCCATCTTCGATGAGCAGTTCTTC. The gene calls are TRBV5-1 and TRBJ2-1; no reliable D call. Trimming pared 2 bases from V and 8 bases from J, leaving 23 bases between. Germline assignment: CDR1 SGHRS and CDR2 YFSETQ. The CDR3 covers 17 residues.

CDR3 in DNA: TGCAGCGTCGACAGGGGGCCCGGCGGCTACACCTTC. It specifies CSVDRGPGGYTF. The chain combines TRBV29-1 with TRBJ1-2; TRBD1 matches at 10 bases. With V trimmed by 6 bases and J by 8 bases, 6 bases remained unmatched. The CDR3 extends over 12 amino acids. Germline CDR1 SQVTM, CDR2 ANQGSEA.

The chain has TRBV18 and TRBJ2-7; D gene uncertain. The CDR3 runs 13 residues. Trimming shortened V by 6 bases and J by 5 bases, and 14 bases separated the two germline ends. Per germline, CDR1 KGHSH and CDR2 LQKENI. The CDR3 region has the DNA TGTGCCAGCTCCTCCCAGGAAGTCCACGAGCAGTACTTC. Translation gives CASSSQEVHEQYF.

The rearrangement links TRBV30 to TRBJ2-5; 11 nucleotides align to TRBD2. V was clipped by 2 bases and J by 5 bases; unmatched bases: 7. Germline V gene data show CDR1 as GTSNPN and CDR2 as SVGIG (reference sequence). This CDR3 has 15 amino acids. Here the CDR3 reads CAWSMSGLAVETQYF. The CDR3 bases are TGTGCCTGGAGTATGTCGGGACTAGCGGTGGAGACCCAGTACTTC.

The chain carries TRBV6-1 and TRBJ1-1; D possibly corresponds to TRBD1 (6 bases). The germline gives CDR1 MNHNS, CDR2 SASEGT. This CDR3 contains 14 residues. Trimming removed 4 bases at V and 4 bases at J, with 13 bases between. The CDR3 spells CASSVRGGSTEAFF. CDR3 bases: TGTGCCAGCAGTGTGAGGGGGGGGAGCACTGAAGCTTTCTTT.

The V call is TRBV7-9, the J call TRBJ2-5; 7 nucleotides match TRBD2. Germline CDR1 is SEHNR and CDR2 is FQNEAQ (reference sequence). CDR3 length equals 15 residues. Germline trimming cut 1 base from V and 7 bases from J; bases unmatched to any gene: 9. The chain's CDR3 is CASSLGSLADSTQYF. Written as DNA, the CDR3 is TGTGCCAGCAGCTTAGGGTCCCTAGCGGATTCGACCCAGTACTTC.

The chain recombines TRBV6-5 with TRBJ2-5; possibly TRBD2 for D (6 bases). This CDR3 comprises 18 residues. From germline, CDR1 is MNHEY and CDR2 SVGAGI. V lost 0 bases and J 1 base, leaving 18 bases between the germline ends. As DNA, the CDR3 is TGTGCCAGCAGTTACTCGAATCTCCGGAGGGCTGGCCAAGAGACCCAGTACTTC. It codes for CASSYSNLRRAGQETQYF.

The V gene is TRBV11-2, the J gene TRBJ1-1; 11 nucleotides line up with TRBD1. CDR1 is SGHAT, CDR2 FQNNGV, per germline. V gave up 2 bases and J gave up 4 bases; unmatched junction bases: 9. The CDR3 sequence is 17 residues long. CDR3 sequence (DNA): TGTGCCAGCAGCTTACCGGGGACAGGGGGGTACGGCACTGAAGCTTTCTTT. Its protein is CASSLPGTGGYGTEAFF.

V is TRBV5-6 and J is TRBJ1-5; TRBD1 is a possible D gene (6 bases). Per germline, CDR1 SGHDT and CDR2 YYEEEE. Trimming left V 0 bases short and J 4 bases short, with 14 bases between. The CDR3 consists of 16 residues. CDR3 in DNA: TGTGCCAGCAGCTTGGGTCTGGGGGCGAATAATCAGCCCCAGCATTTT. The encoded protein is CASSLGLGANNQPQHF.

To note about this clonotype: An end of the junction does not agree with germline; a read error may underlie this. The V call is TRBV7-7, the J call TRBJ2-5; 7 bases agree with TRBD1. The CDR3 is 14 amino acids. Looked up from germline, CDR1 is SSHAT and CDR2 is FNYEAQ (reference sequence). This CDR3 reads CASSLGGAVETQYF. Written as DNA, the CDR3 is TGTGCTAGCAGCTTAGGGGGCGCGGTAGAGACCCAGTACTTC.